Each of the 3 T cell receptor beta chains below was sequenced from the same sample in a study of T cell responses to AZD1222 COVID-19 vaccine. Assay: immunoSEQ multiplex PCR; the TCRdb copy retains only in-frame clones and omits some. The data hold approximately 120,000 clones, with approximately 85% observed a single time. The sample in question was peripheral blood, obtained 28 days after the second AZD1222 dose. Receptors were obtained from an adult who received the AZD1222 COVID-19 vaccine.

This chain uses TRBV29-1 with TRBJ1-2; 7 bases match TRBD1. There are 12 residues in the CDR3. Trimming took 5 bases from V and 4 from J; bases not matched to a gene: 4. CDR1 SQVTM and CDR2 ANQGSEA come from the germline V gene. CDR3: CSVSGGTYGYTF. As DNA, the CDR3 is TGCAGCGTTTCAGGGGGAACCTATGGCTACACCTTC.

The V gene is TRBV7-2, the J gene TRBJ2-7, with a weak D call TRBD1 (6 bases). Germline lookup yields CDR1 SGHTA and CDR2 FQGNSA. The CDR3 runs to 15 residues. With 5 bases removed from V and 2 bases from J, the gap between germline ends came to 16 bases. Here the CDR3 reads CASSTWTDKTYEQYF. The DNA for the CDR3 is TGTGCCAGCAGCACCTGGACAGATAAAACCTACGAGCAGTACTTC.

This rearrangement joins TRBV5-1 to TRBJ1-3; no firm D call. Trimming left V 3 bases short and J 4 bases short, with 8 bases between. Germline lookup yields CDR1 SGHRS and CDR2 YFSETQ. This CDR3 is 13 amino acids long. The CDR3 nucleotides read TGCGCCAGCAGCTCCCTCGGGGGAAACACCATATATTTT. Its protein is CASSSLGGNTIYF.